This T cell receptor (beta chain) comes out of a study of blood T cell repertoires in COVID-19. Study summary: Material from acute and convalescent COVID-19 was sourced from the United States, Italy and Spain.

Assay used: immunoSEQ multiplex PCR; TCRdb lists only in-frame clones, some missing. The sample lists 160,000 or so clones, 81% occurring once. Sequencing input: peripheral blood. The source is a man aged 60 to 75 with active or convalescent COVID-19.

In nucleotides, the CDR3 is TGTGCCAGTAGTAACCGGGACTCCACCTACGAGCAGTACTTC. Encoded protein: CASSNRDSTYEQYF. The V call is TRBV19, the J call TRBJ2-7; D perhaps matches TRBD2 (6 bases). The CDR3 totals 14 residues. Germline values: CDR1 LNHDA, CDR2 SQIVND (reference sequence). Trimming removed 4 bases at V and 2 bases at J, with 12 bases between.